Listed here are 19 T cell receptor beta chains from one sample, sequenced in a study of Tregs in tolerant kidney transplant recipients. The protocol was immunoSEQ multiplex PCR, while the TCRdb copy is restricted to in-frame clones and leaves out a portion. The sample lists some 15,000 clones, around 66% occurring once. Their cognate antigens are unknown. The source material was Tregs from blood cultured with allogeneic cells. Receptors originate from a human donor in good health.

This rearrangement joins TRBV29-1 to TRBJ2-7; D uncertain. Germline V lookup: CDR1 SQVTM, CDR2 ANQGSEA. V gave up 6 bases and J gave up 0 bases, with 6 bases separating them. The CDR3 extends over 11 amino acids. The CDR3 sequence: CSVGSSYEQYF. DNA for the CDR3: TGCAGCGTGGGTAGCTCCTACGAGCAGTACTTC.

V and J are TRBV9 and TRBJ2-1, with 7 nucleotides matching TRBD1. With V trimmed by 8 bases and J by 8 bases, 10 bases remained unmatched. Germline V gene data show CDR1 as SGDLS and CDR2 as YYNGEE. The CDR3 has 13 residues. This CDR3 reads CASSWTGLDEQFF. The CDR3 DNA sequence: TGTGCCAGTTCTTGGACAGGTCTCGATGAGCAGTTCTTC.

This rearrangement joins TRBV7-6 to TRBJ1-1; no clear D. The germline CDR1 and CDR2 sequences are SGHVS and FNYEAQ. Trimming stripped 6 bases from V and 2 bases from J, with 10 bases between. This CDR3 is 13 amino acids long. CDR3 in amino acids: CASREGLNTEAFF. Here the CDR3 DNA reads TGTGCCAGCAGGGAAGGGCTAAACACTGAAGCTTTCTTT.

V is TRBV7-3 and J is TRBJ1-2; 10 bases are a match to TRBD1. Germline lookup yields CDR1 SGHTA and CDR2 FQGTGA. The J segment lost 4 bases and the V segment lost 2 bases, leaving 4 bases of the junction unmatched. The CDR3 spans 15 residues. The CDR3 spells CASSLAGTGAYGYTF. The CDR3, as DNA: TGTGCCAGCAGCTTAGCTGGGACAGGGGCCTATGGCTACACCTTC.

This clone showed up just a few times. This chain links TRBV10-3 with TRBJ2-2, with no clear D. Per germline, CDR1 ENHRY and CDR2 SYGVKD. The CDR3 loop spans 12 amino acids. The V and J ends lost 8 bases and 5 bases respectively, with 9 bases between them. The CDR3 reads CAIGWGTGELFF. CDR3 bases: TGTGCCATCGGATGGGGTACCGGGGAGCTGTTTTTT.

In DNA form, the CDR3 reads TGTGCCAGTACTTCCTGGAACACTGAAGCTTTCTTT. Amino acid sequence: CASTSWNTEAFF. The chain employs TRBV19 and TRBJ1-1; D not resolved. Germline CDR1 and CDR2: LNHDA and SQIVND (reference sequence). V lost 7 bases and J lost 1, with 7 bases in between. This CDR3 has 12 amino acids.

CDR3 sequence reads: CASRNQGTGTYEQYF. The CDR3 region has the DNA TGTGCCAGTAGGAACCAAGGGACAGGGACCTACGAGCAGTACTTC. The chain has TRBV19 and TRBJ2-5, with TRBD1 matching over 9 bases. The end of the DNA aligns better with TRBJ2-7, so the J call may be wrong. Germline loops: CDR1 LNHDA, CDR2 SQIVND (reference sequence). CDR3 length: 15 amino acids.

This chain links TRBV7-9 with TRBJ1-1; D possibly corresponds to TRBD1 (6 bases). CDR1 is SEHNR and CDR2 is FQNEAQ in the germline V gene (reference sequence). V lost 5 bases, J lost 5 bases, and 12 bases lay in between. This CDR3 comprises 13 residues. CDR3 region: CASSPGQGTEAFF. DNA for the CDR3: TGTGCCAGCAGCCCGGGCCAGGGGACTGAAGCTTTCTTT.

The V call is TRBV18, the J call TRBJ1-6; D remains unclear. Germline V CDR1 and CDR2: KGHSH, LQKENI. The CDR3 is 14 residues long. The germline V and J ends were trimmed by 2 bases and 2 bases, with 4 bases remaining between them. CDR3 region: CASSPIPYNSPLHF. CDR3 in DNA: TGTGCCAGCTCACCAATCCCCTATAATTCACCCCTCCACTTT.

This clone was recorded once. The chain is built from TRBV4-3 and TRBJ2-5, with unresolved D. V was trimmed by 0 bases and J by 0 bases, leaving 17 bases between them. The germline V gene encodes CDR1 LGHNA and CDR2 YSLEER. CDR3 length: 18 amino acids. The CDR3, as DNA: TGCGCCAGCAGCCAAGATTTGACGGGTCAGTATGACCAAGAGACCCAGTACTTC. This translates into CASSQDLTGQYDQETQYF.

For this clone: This may be a read error: a much more frequent sequence differs by one nucleotide. The chain couples TRBV10-3 to TRBJ1-2; D gene uncertain. Germline V gives CDR1 ENHRY, CDR2 SYGVKD. CDR3 length equals 13 residues. In nucleotides, the CDR3 is TGTGCCAGCAGTCCGGGGATCTTCGGAGGCTACACCTTC. Encoded protein: CASSPGIFGGYTF.

The chain combines TRBV29-1 with TRBJ2-6; D uncertain. The V and J ends lost 4 bases and 0 bases respectively, with 13 bases between them. This CDR3 is built from 16 residues. Germline loops: CDR1 SQVTM, CDR2 ANQGSEA. Written as DNA, the CDR3 is TGCAGCGTTGGTAGGGCCCTAAGCTCTGGGGCCAACGTCCTGACTTTC. Translating it yields CSVGRALSSGANVLTF.

Only one count was recorded for this clone. The rearrangement uses TRBV7-2 and TRBJ2-7, with 9 bases that match TRBD2. Germline V CDR1 and CDR2: SGHTA, FQGNSA. Germline trimming cut 5 bases from V and 3 bases from J; bases unmatched to any gene: 11. The length of the CDR3 is 16 residues. CDR3 DNA sequence: TGTGCCAGCAGCCCCCTTGATTGGCGGGAGGGCTACGAGCAGTACTTC. This translates into CASSPLDWREGYEQYF. Full variable domain (remainder filled in from reference TRBV7-2 and TRBJ2-7): GAGVSQSPSNKVTEKGKDVELRCDPISGHTALYWYRQSLGQGLEFLIYFQGNSAPDKSGLPSDRFSAERTGGSVSTLTIQRTQQEDSAVYLCASSPLDWREGYEQYFGPGTRLTVT.

The rearrangement uses TRBV7-3 and TRBJ2-3; D is unclear. The CDR3 extends over 14 amino acids. Trimming stripped 2 bases from V and 6 bases from J, with 12 bases between. Per germline, CDR1 SGHTA and CDR2 FQGTGA. The CDR3 is CASSLGVSGDTQYF. The DNA of the CDR3 is TGTGCCAGCAGCTTAGGAGTTTCTGGGGATACGCAGTATTTT.

This chain connects TRBV20-1 to TRBJ1-2; D remains unclear. Germline CDR1 and CDR2: DFQATT and SNEGSKA (reference sequence). V was shortened by 0 bases and J by 10 bases, with 9 bases between the two germline ends. The CDR3 runs 11 residues. The CDR3 region is CSAREIGVYTF. CDR3 nucleotides: TGCAGTGCTAGAGAGATCGGGGTCTACACCTTC.

The V gene is TRBV7-2, the J gene TRBJ2-5; no clear D gene. With 2 bases removed from V and 0 bases from J, the gap between germline ends came to 4 bases. Per the germline V gene, CDR1 is SGHTA and CDR2 is FQGNSA. This CDR3 comprises 13 residues. DNA of the CDR3: TGTGCCAGCAGCTTAAGAAACCAAGAGACCCAGTACTTC. It codes for CASSLRNQETQYF.

The chain joins TRBV7-3 to TRBJ1-2, with 8 bases matching TRBD1. The J segment lost 1 base and the V segment lost 6 bases, leaving 13 bases of the junction unmatched. Germline V gives CDR1 SGHTA, CDR2 FQGTGA. This CDR3 has 17 amino acids. This CDR3 is CASSKAPGGLFNYGYTF. The CDR3 DNA reads TGTGCCAGCAGTAAGGCGCCAGGGGGCTTATTTAACTATGGCTACACCTTC.

The sample holds a few counts of this clone. This CDR3 reads CASSLGLRSGANVLTF. CDR3 nucleotides: TGTGCCAGCAGCTTAGGACTACGCTCTGGGGCCAACGTCCTGACTTTC. The J gene is TRBJ2-6, the V gene TRBV7-2; D possibly corresponds to TRBD2 (5 bases). Germline CDR1 reads SGHTA; CDR2 reads FQGNSA. This CDR3 contains 16 residues. V was shortened by 1 base and J by 0 bases, with 7 bases between the two germline ends.

This clone was recorded a few times. The rearrangement uses TRBV7-2 and TRBJ2-5, with D unresolved. With 1 base removed from V and 5 bases from J, the gap between germline ends came to 8 bases. CDR1 and CDR2 from the germline V gene are SGHTA and FQGNSA. This CDR3 contains 13 residues. The CDR3 coding sequence is TGTGCCAGCAGCTTAGAATTGGGGGAGACCCAGTACTTC. Its translation is CASSLELGETQYF.